The source of this T cell receptor beta chain is a study of blood T cells in healthy people across ages (dated by TCRdb to the mid-2010s). For the study in its entirety: In model experiments, roughly one uniquely barcoded TCR beta cDNA molecule per two T cells was captured by template switching. The study measured age-related changes in TCR beta repertoire diversity using deep sequencing normalized with unique cDNA molecular identifiers. Donors were grouped into four age groups: young (average 16 years), middle-aged (roughly 37), aged (roughly 62) and long-lived (around 80). Two additional independent replicas of 1 million unique cDNA reads from the same blood draw were analyzed for two donors (one aged 18 to 30 and one aged 80 or older).

What the research found in general, with its limitations: As age increased, observed TCR beta diversity per million T cells dropped in a roughly linear way, and a significant reduction was already evident by age around 41. The percentage of naive T cells measured by flow cytometry correlated strongly with observed TCR beta diversity. Donor CMV infection status was unknown, potentially confounding age-related changes in expanded clonotypes. Conclusive comparison of naive and antigen-experienced compartments was prevented by the profiling of bulk unsorted PBMCs. The long-lived group showed more naive CD4+ T cells, fewer expanded clones and increased TCR diversity than the aged group, suggesting age selection. Total diversity estimates from one million sequenced T cells were considered lower bounds and underestimates.

The roughly 39 donors, aged about 6 to 95 years, were systemically healthy Caucasian individuals from Russia. Ten milliliters of peripheral blood were collected from each donor into EDTA-treated Vacutainer tubes. Ficoll-Paque density-gradient centrifugation was used to isolate PBMCs, with at least 6 million obtained per sample. Total RNA was extracted from PBMCs with Trizol reagent, with at least 6 micrograms obtained per sample. For every donor, flow cytometry on a PBMC aliquot measured the percentage of naive CD45RAhigh/CD27high T cells. The CDR3 measures 15 amino acids from cysteine to phenylalanine. Left in the record is the CDR3 DNA by itself, 45 bases read in frame from the first base. Per the germline V gene (reference sequence), SEHNR is the CDR1 and FQNEAQ is the CDR2. V and J lose 4 bases and 4 bases, and a span of 14 bases separates them. Library method: 5' RACE. Reads for this sample came from an Illumina HiSeq 2500. The second PCR ran for roughly 7 to 11 cycles and used a J-beta primer mix along with a sample-barcoded 5' primer. Each TCR beta cDNA molecule received a unique molecular identifier from a template-switch 5' adaptor carrying 12 random nucleotides. Each sample yielded at least 3 million CDR3-containing paired-end reads. All of the RNA was converted into first-strand cDNA using the Mint cDNA synthesis kit, with a TRBC-specific oligonucleotide serving as the primer. All cDNA was treated with uracil-DNA glycosylase and then went through a first 18-cycle PCR with the universal primers M1SS and BC2_uni_R. The paper's data handling went like this. Normalization of each sample was performed by random selection of 1 million high-quality reads, each carrying a distinct molecular identifier. Instead of being binned into consensus sequences, reads with shared molecular identifiers were discarded. MiTCR, with a Q25 quality threshold and the strictest error-elimination algorithm, was used for CDR3 identification, clonotype clustering and error correction. Lower-bound total TCR beta diversity was estimated with a nonparametric unseen species model using Euler transformation. Using fastp at Q25 and MiXCR, TCRdb reprocessed the public reads and kept productive beta chains. Here each entry gathers all rows of one CDR3 protein and keeps the most common genes and DNA. These V and J calls rely on TCRdb rather than the paper's analysis. The sample table contains some 800,000 distinct CDR3 sequences; only one count was recorded for 25% of them. The ten most abundant clones make up more than 3% of the sample.

This clonotype was counted between two and nine times. Its antigen remains undetermined. No quality values exist for individual bases; no much larger clone is one base distant. The sample also formed part of further work on T cells of mothers and their children. As that second paper reports: Donors were nine systemically healthy Caucasian individuals: three mothers and their six children. cDNA synthesis used all of the extracted RNA, with approximately 1.6 ug of RNA in each 15 ul reaction. In the second PCR, the M1S primer introduced both the sample barcodes and 2-4 random nucleotides. Each mother yielded over 8 million TCR beta CDR3 reads and each child 3 million to 3.5 million reads. TCR recombination output is similarly shaped by thymic selection in related and unrelated pairs, with a minor effect exerted by inherited differences. Related mother-child pairs always showed normalized repertoire overlap that was slightly higher than in unrelated mother-child pairs, though the difference was never significant. Persistent microchimeric T cell clones were not detected, at a sensitivity of 85 to 100 clones per million clonotypes. To look for features that set related mother-child pairs apart from unrelated individuals, the researchers ran deep NGS to compare the TCR beta repertoires of mothers and children. On average, the children were approximately 11 +/- 4 years old, while the mothers were approximately 40 +/- 4 years old. Libraries were sequenced on Illumina HiSeq 2000 with 100+100 nt paired-end reads after adapter ligation with NEBNext reagents. To avoid cross-contamination, the mother libraries and the child libraries were prepared a month apart and sequenced in separate runs. Each donor had between roughly 450,000 and 2,100,000 distinct TCR beta clonotypes identified. Naive TCR beta clonotypes were estimated from low-frequency clonotypes matched to each donor's FACS-determined naive share, without sorting.

The rearranged chain carries TRBV7-9 and TRBJ1-3; TRBD1 is a possible D gene, resting on 6 matching bases. Sequencing input: blood. The sequence was collected from a boy between 10 and 17 years old in good health. DNA sequence: TGTGCCAGCAGCTCGTGGACAGAAGCGGGAAACACCATATATTTT. Its translation reads: CASSSWTEAGNTIYF. With the rest looked up from the reference TRBV7-9 and TRBJ1-3 genes rather than sequenced, the full variable domain is DTGVSQNPRHKITKRGQNVTFRCDPISEHNRLYWYRQTLGQGPEFLTYFQNEAQLEKSRLLSDRFSAERPKGSFSTLEIQRTEQGDSAMYLCASSSWTEAGNTIYFGEGSWLTVV.